This T cell receptor beta chain was sequenced in a study of identical twins. TCRdb recomputed calls from the 5' RACE reads with MiXCR, one row per CDR3 protein. The sample has roughly 1.6 million distinct CDR3 sequences, around a third seen once. Germline CDR1 reads MDHEN; CDR2 reads SYDVKM. Trimming removed 5 bases at V and 4 bases at J, with 18 bases between. This CDR3 is 15 amino acids long. This receptor was identified in a newborn girl in good health. The rearrangement uses TRBV28 and TRBJ2-7, with no clear D. Material for sequencing was cord blood. CDR3 bases: TGTGCCAGCAGTAATTATGGCGGCGTCCCTTACGAGCAGTACTTC. This gives the protein CASSNYGGVPYEQYF.